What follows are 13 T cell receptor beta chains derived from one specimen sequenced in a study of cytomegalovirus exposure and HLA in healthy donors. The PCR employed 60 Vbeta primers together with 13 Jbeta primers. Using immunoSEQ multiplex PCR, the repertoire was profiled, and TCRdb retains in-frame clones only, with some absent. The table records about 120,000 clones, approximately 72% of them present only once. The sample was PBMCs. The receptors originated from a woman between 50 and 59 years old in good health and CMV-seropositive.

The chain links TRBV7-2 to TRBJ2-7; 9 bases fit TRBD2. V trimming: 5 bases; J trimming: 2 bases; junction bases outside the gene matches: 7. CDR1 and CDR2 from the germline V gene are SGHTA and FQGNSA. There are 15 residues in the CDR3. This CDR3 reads CASSPQRGVAYEQYF. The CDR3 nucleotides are TGTGCCAGCAGCCCTCAGCGGGGGGTCGCCTACGAGCAGTACTTC.

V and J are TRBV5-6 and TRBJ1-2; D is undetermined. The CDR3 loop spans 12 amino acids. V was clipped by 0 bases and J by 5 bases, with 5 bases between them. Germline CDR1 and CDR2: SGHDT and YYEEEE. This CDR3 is CASSLDTYGYTF. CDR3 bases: TGTGCCAGCAGCTTGGATACTTATGGCTACACCTTC.

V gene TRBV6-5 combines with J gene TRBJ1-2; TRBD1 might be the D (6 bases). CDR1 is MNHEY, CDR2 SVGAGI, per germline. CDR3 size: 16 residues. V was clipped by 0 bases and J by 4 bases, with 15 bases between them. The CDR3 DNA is TGTGCCAGCAGTTACTCCCGACAGGCAAATTTCTATGGCTACACCTTC. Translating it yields CASSYSRQANFYGYTF.

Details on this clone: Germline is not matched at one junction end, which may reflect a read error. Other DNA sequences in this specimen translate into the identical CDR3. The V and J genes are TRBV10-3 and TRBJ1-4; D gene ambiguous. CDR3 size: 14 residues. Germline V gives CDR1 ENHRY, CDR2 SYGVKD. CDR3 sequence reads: CAISGGEEREKLFF. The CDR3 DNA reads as TGTGCCATCAGTGGAGGAGAAGAGCGAGAAAAACTGTTTTTC.

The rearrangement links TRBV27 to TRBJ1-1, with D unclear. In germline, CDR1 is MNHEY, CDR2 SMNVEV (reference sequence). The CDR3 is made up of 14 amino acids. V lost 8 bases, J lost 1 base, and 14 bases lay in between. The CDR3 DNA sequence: TGTGCCAGCGGACTGAGGTCGGGGAACACTGAAGCTTTCTTT. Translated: CASGLRSGNTEAFF.

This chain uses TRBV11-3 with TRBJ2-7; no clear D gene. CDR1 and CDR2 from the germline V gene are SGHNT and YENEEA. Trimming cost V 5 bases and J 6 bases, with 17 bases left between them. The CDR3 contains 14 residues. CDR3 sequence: CASSPPGEEPEQYF. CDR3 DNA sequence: TGTGCCAGCAGCCCTCCCGGCGAGGAGCCCGAGCAGTACTTC.

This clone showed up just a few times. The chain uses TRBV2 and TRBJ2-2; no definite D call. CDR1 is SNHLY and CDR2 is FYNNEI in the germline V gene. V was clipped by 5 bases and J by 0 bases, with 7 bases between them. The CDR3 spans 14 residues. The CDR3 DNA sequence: TGTGCCAGCAGTATTTACACGAACACCGGGGAGCTGTTTTTT. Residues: CASSIYTNTGELFF.

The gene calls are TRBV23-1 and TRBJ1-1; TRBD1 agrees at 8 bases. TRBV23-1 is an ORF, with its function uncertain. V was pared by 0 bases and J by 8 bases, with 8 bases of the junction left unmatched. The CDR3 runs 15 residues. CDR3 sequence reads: CASSQSVPGGTEAFF. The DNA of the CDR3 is TGCGCCAGCAGTCAATCTGTTCCAGGGGGCACCGAAGCTTTCTTT.

The CDR3: CASSGTLNTEAFF. DNA for the CDR3: TGTGCCAGCAGCGGGACTCTGAACACTGAAGCTTTCTTT. V and J are TRBV6-1 and TRBJ1-1; a weak D match, TRBD1 (5 bases). The ends were cut back, 6 bases at V and 0 bases at J, with 8 bases in the middle. CDR3 length: 13 amino acids. Germline V lookup: CDR1 MNHNS, CDR2 SASEGT.

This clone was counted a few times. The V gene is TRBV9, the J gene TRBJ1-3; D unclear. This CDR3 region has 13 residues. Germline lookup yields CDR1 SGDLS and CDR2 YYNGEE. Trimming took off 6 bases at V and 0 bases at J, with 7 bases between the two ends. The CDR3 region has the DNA TGTGCCAGCACCTCCGGCTCTGGAAACACCATATATTTT. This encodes CASTSGSGNTIYF.

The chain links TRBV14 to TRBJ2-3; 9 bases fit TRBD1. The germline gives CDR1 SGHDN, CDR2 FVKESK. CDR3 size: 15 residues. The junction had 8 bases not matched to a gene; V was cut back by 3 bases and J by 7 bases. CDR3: CASSQGRDRENTQYF. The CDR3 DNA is TGTGCCAGCAGCCAGGGACGGGACAGGGAGAATACGCAGTATTTT.

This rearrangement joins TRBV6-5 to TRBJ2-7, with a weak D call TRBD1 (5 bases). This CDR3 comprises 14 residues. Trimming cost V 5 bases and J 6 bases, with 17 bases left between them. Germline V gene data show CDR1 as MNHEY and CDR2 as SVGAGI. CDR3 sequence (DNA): TGTGCCAGCAGTCCAGGGCAACCTACTCGCGAGCAGTACTTC. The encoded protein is CASSPGQPTREQYF.

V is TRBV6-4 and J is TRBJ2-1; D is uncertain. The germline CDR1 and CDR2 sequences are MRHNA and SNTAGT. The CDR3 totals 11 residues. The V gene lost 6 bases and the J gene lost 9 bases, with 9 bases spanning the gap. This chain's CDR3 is CASRLRSEQFF. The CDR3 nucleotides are TGTGCCAGCAGACTTCGAAGTGAGCAGTTCTTC.